The clone carrying this T cell receptor beta chain was recorded at least ten times. The data were obtained in a study of Graves' ophthalmopathy and Graves' hyperthyroidism. RNA transcripts provided the template for amplifying TCR beta CDR3 regions. RT-PCR with HTBI primers came first, then second-round multiplex PCR. TCRdb reprocessed the multiplex PCR reads via MiXCR and lists one record per CDR3 protein. The repertoire consists of more than 1,000,000 distinct CDR3 sequences, with 35% to 40% occurring once and the leading ten covering over 8.5%. Trimming cost V 2 bases and J 1 base; bases outside gene matches: 0. CDR3 length: 14 amino acids. Germline V lookup: CDR1 MRHNA, CDR2 SNTAGT.

This sequence joins TRBV6-4 and TRBJ2-3, with TRBD2 matching 7 bases. Input material: peripheral blood or thyroid tissue (not recorded which). The receptor comes from an adult man with Graves' hyperthyroidism. The CDR3 reads CASSDGLGTDTQYF. The CDR3 DNA reads as TGTGCCAGCAGTGACGGACTAGGCACAGATACGCAGTATTTT.